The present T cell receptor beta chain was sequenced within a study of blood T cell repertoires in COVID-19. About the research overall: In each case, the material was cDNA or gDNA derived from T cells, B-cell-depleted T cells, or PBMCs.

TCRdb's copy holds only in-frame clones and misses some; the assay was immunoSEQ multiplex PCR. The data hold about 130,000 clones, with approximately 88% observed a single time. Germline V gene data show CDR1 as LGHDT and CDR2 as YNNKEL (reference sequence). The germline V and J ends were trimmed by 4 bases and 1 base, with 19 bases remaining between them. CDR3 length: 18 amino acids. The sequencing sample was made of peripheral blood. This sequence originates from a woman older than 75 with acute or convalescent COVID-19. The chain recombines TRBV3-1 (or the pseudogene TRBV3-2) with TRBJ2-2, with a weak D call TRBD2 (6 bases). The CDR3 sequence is CASSLQNLARKNTGELFF. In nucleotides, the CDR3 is TGTGCCAGCAGCCTACAGAATCTAGCGCGAAAGAACACCGGGGAGCTGTTTTTT.